These 5 T cell receptor beta chains share one sample of origin, sequenced in a study of OX40 agonist ivuxolimab in advanced cancers. Repertoires were generated with immunoSEQ multiplex PCR, while TCRdb's copy carries only in-frame clones and drops some. Among some 70,000 clones listed, over 80% were seen once. The sample here was CD4+ or CD8+ T cells sorted from blood, taken in a trial of the OX40 agonist ivuxolimab. The receptors shown here come from an adult with an advanced solid tumor such as melanoma, head and neck, liver or kidney cancer.

The CDR3 DNA follows: TGTGCCAGAACCCCCTCACTACCAGGGTTTAATCAGCCCCAGCATTTT. Translating gives CARTPSLPGFNQPQHF. The chain combines TRBV5-3 with TRBJ1-5; a weak D match, TRBD1 (5 bases). TRBV5-3 is annotated as an ORF whose role is uncertain. The V gene lost 6 bases and the J gene lost 4 bases, with 20 bases spanning the gap. The CDR3 runs 16 residues.

V and J are TRBV18 and TRBJ1-4, with a weak D call TRBD1 (6 bases). Germline loops: CDR1 KGHSH, CDR2 LQKENI. The CDR3 totals 15 residues. Trimming left V 4 bases short and J 0 bases short, with 9 bases between. The CDR3 DNA is TGTGCCAGCTCACAGGACAGAGCAACTAATGAAAAACTGTTTTTT. Its translation: CASSQDRATNEKLFF.

A few counts support this clone. This chain links TRBV9 with TRBJ1-1; 9 nucleotides line up with TRBD1. Per the germline V gene, CDR1 is SGDLS and CDR2 is YYNGEE. With V trimmed by 1 base and J by 1 base, 2 bases remained unmatched. The CDR3 has 15 amino acids. The chain's CDR3 is CASSVLDRGNTEAFF. Written as DNA, the CDR3 is TGTGCCAGCAGCGTATTGGACAGGGGGAACACTGAAGCTTTCTTT.

CDR3 sequence (DNA): TGCGCCACCTCAAAAGGGACAGGGGGATACAATGAGCAGTTCTTC. Translating it yields CATSKGTGGYNEQFF. The rearrangement links TRBV5-1 to TRBJ2-1, with TRBD1 identical over 11 bases. Trimming removed 9 bases from V and 4 bases from J; junction bases left unmatched: 9. Per the germline V gene, CDR1 is SGHRS and CDR2 is YFSETQ. This CDR3 is built from 15 residues.

The V gene is TRBV5-1, the J gene TRBJ2-1; 9 nucleotides match TRBD2. The junction had 0 bases not matched to a gene; V was cut back by 5 bases and J by 3 bases. Germline values: CDR1 SGHRS, CDR2 YFSETQ. The CDR3 is 13 residues long. The CDR3 nucleotides read TGCGCCAGCAGGACTAGCGGCTACAATGAGCAGTTCTTC. Its protein product is CASRTSGYNEQFF.